A selection of T cell receptor beta chains follows, all from one sample in a study of T cell changes during pregnancy in multiple sclerosis. TCRdb's table, derived via immunoSEQ multiplex PCR, lists solely in-frame clones and lacks some. The sample carries about 36,000 clones, about 91% recorded once. Sequences were derived from CD8+ T cells from peripheral blood mononuclear cells, sampled in the third trimester of pregnancy. Receptor source: a female donor with multiple sclerosis, enrolled in a pregnancy study. The CDR3 runs from the conserved cysteine through the conserved F or W. D genes are given only for firm matches. Size is omitted from some rows. Given values are once, few, many or a class for expanded clones.

J gene,D gene,clone size,V gene,CDR3 DNA,CDR3 protein
TRBJ2-2,NA,medium-sized,TRBV6-6,TGTGCCAGCAGTTACTCTAGCGACACCGGGGAGCTGTTTTTT,CASSYSSDTGELFF
TRBJ1-3,TRBD1,NA,TRBV9,TGTGCCAGCAGCGTAGTAGGGGGCAGTGACACCATATATTTT,CASSVVGGSDTIYF
TRBJ2-7,NA,NA,TRBV6-5,TGTGCCAGCAGTTACGGGACAAGACCCTACGAGCAGTACTTC,CASSYGTRPYEQYF
TRBJ2-2,TRBD2,NA,TRBV10-3,TGTGCCATCAGGGGGACTAGCGGTTCAAACACCGGGGAGCTGTTTTTT,CAIRGTSGSNTGELFF
TRBJ2-7,TRBD1,NA,TRBV19,TGTGCCAGTAGTCCCAGGGCAGGGGGCTACGAGCAGTACTTC,CASSPRAGGYEQYF
TRBJ2-2,TRBD1,NA,TRBV7-6,TGTGCCAGCAGCCTGAGACAGGGCGTGTACACCGGGGAGCTGTTTTTT,CASSLRQGVYTGELFF
TRBJ2-7,TRBD1,NA,TRBV9,TGTGCCAGCTCTCCGGGACAGGGGATGGACGAGCAGTACTTC,CASSPGQGMDEQYF
TRBJ1-5,TRBD1,once,TRBV7-8,TGTGCCAGCACCAGGGGGGACACCCAAACTTACAATCAGCCCCAGCATTTT,CASTRGDTQTYNQPQHF
TRBJ1-1,NA,NA,TRBV7-9,TGTGCCAGCAGCTCGAGATTTGACAAGAACACTGAAGCTTTCTTT,CASSSRFDKNTEAFF
TRBJ2-4,TRBD2,NA,TRBV5-6,TGTGCCAGCAGCTACCTACTAGCGGGGGGTCTAGCCAAAAACATTCAGTACTTC,CASSYLLAGGLAKNIQYF
TRBJ1-2,TRBD1,NA,TRBV19,TGTGCCAGTAGTATAGGGACAGGGGACGGCTACACCTTC,CASSIGTGDGYTF
TRBJ2-1,NA,NA,TRBV19,TGTGCCAGTAGTATAGTCCCAACAGGGGAGCAGTTCTTC,CASSIVPTGEQFF
TRBJ2-3,NA,NA,TRBV10-3,TGTGCCATCAGATTAAACAGGCTCACAGATACGCAGTATTTT,CAIRLNRLTDTQYF
TRBJ2-7,NA,NA,TRBV18,TGTGCCAGCTCACCACGGCAGGGGAGCCCCTACGAGCAGTACTTC,CASSPRQGSPYEQYF
TRBJ2-1,TRBD2,NA,TRBV27,TGTGCCAGCCGCAGGAGGGTAGCGGGGTTTGAGGGGGATGAGCAGTTCTTC,CASRRRVAGFEGDEQFF
TRBJ2-2,NA,NA,TRBV19,TGTGCCAGTAGTATAGTGGGCGGGACCCCCGGGGAGCTGTTTTTT,CASSIVGGTPGELFF
TRBJ1-4,NA,once,TRBV7-6,TGTGCCAGCAGCTCCACATCAAACAGACAAAATGAAAAACTGTTTTTT,CASSSTSNRQNEKLFF
TRBJ2-1,NA,NA,TRBV12-2,TGTGCAAGTCCCCAAGGAGGACTAGCGGAAACCTACAATGAGCAGTTCTTC,CASPQGGLAETYNEQFF
TRBJ2-3,TRBD2,NA,TRBV2,TGTGCCAGCAGCCCAGGGACTAGCCCAGGAGGGTATTTT,CASSPGTSPGGYF
TRBJ1-2,TRBD1,NA,TRBV5-6,TGTGCCAGCAGCTTGGCACAGGGGGTCTATGGCTACACCTTC,CASSLAQGVYGYTF
TRBJ1-3,NA,NA,TRBV15,TGTGCCACCAGCAGCGACCCAGGTTACTCTGGAAACACCATATATTTT,CATSSDPGYSGNTIYF
TRBJ2-1,TRBD2,NA,TRBV7-2,TGTGCCAGCAGCCGGCTTAGCGGGAGCTCCTACAATGAGCAGTTCTTC,CASSRLSGSSYNEQFF
TRBJ2-7,NA,NA,TRBV9,TGTGCCAGCAGCGTCGGGGAGGGGGGAATCGGCTACGAGCAGTACTTC,CASSVGEGGIGYEQYF
TRBJ1-1,NA,NA,TRBV19,TGTGCCAGTAGTATCGGGGGTATGAGTGAAGCTTTCTTT,CASSIGGMSEAFF